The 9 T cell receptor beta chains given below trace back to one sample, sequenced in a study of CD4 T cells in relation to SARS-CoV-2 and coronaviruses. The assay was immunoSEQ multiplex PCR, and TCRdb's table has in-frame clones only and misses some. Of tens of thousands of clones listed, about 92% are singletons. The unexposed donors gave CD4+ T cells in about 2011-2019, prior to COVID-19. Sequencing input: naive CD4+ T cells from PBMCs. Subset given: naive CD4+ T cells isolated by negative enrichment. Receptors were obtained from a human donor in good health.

The CDR3 region has the DNA TGTGCCAGCAGGTCGGGGAGGGACTACAATGAGCAGTTCTTC. Translating it yields CASRSGRDYNEQFF. The V call is TRBV6-6, the J call TRBJ2-1, with TRBD2 matching over 7 bases. The CDR3 runs 14 residues. The V and J ends lost 6 bases and 3 bases, in that order; junction bases with no gene match: 5. Germline assignment: CDR1 MNHNY and CDR2 SVGAGI (reference sequence).

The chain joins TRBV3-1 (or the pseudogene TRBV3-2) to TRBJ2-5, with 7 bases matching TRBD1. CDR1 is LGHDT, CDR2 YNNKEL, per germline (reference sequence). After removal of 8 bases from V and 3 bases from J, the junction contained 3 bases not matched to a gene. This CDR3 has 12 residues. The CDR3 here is CASGGTEETQYF. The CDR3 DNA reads TGTGCCAGCGGTGGGACAGAAGAGACCCAGTACTTC.

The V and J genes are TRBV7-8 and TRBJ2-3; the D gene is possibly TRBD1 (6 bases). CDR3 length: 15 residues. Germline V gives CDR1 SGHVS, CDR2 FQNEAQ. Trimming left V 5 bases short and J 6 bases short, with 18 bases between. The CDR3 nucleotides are TGTGCCAGCAGCCCTTTGGTCCAGGGGAGCGATACGCAGTATTTT. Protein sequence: CASSPLVQGSDTQYF.

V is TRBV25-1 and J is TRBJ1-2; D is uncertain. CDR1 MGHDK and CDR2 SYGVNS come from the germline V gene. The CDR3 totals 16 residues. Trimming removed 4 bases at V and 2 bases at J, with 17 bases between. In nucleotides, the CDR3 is TGTGCCAGCAGTGCGACGGACGGTAAACAGAACTATGGCTACACCTTC. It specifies CASSATDGKQNYGYTF.

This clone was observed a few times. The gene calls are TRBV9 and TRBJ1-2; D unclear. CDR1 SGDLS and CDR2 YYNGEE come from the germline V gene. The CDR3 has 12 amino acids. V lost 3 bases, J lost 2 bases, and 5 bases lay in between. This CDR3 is CASSDGNYGYTF. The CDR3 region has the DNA TGTGCCAGCAGCGACGGGAACTATGGCTACACCTTC.

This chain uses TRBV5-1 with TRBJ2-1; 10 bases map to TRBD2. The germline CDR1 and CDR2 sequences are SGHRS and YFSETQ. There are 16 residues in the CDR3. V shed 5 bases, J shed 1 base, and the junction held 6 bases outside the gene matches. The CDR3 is CASRPGTSDSYNEQFF. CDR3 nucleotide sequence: TGCGCCAGCAGACCCGGGACTAGCGATTCCTACAATGAGCAGTTCTTC.

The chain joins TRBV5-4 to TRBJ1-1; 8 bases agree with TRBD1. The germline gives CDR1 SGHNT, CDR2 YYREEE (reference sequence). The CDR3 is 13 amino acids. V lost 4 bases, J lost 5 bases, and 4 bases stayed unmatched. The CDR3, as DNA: TGTGCCAGCAGCAACAGGGGGGGGACTGAAGCTTTCTTT. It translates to CASSNRGGTEAFF. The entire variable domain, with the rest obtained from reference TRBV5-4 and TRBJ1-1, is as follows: ETGVTQSPTHLIKTRGQQVTLRCSSQSGHNTVSWYQQALGQGPQFIFQYYREEENGRGNFPPRFSGLQFPNYSSELNVNALELDDSALYLCASSNRGGTEAFFGQGTRLTVV.

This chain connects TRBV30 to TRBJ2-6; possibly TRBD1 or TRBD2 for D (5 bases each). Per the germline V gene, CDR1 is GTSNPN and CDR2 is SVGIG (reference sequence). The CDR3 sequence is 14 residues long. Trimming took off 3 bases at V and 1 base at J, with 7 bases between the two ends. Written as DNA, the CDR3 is TGTGCCTGGAGGTGGGGGTCTGGGGCCAACGTCCTGACTTTC. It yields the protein CAWRWGSGANVLTF.

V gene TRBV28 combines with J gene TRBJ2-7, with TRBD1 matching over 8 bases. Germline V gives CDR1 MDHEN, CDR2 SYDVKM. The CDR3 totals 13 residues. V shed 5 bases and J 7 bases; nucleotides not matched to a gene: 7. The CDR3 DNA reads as TGTGCCAGCAGTCGACAGGGGATACTTGAGCAGTACTTC. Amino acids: CASSRQGILEQYF.